A single sample is the source of the 20 T cell receptor beta chains below, sequenced in a study of blood T cells in healthy people across ages. Primed by a sample-barcoded 5' primer and a J-beta primer mix, a second PCR proceeded for about 6 to 11 cycles. MiXCR was run by TCRdb on the 5' RACE reads, yielding one entry per CDR3 protein. Of 1.5 million to 2 million distinct CDR3 sequences in the sample, about 28% were seen once. Sequencing was done on a sample of blood. These receptors came from a young woman in good health.

This clonotype was seen a handful of times. The genes are TRBV29-1 and TRBJ2-3; D might be TRBD1 (5 bases). The CDR3 contains 14 residues. The V end was cut by 6 bases, the J end by 2 bases, with 15 bases between. CDR1 is SQVTM and CDR2 is ANQGSEA in the germline V gene. The CDR3 nucleotides read TGCAGCGTCTACGGACACCGGCCCACAGATACGCAGTATTTT. The encoded protein is CSVYGHRPTDTQYF.

This clonotype was seen a handful of times. DNA of the CDR3: TGCGCCAGCAGCCGGACAGGTCCACTTAACAATGAGCAGTTCTTC. Its protein is CASSRTGPLNNEQFF. The genes are TRBV5-1 and TRBJ2-1; 7 bases line up with TRBD1. The V segment lost 4 bases and the J segment 5 bases; nucleotides outside the gene matches: 9. The germline CDR1 and CDR2 sequences are SGHRS and YFSETQ. The length of the CDR3 is 15 residues. Full variable domain (missing parts from reference TRBV5-1 and TRBJ2-1): KAGVTQTPRYLIKTRGQQVTLSCSPISGHRSVSWYQQTPGQGLQFLFEYFSETQRNKGNFPGRFSGRQFSNSRSEMNVSTLELGDSALYLCASSRTGPLNNEQFFGPGTRLTVL.

The CDR3, as DNA: TGTGCCAGCAGCCCCGGACCGGGTATGTACGAGCAGTACTTC. Encoded protein: CASSPGPGMYEQYF. This chain links TRBV27 with TRBJ2-7; D is unresolved. The CDR3 consists of 14 residues. Trimming stripped 6 bases from V and 4 bases from J, with 16 bases between. Germline CDR1 MNHEY, CDR2 SMNVEV (reference sequence).

This clonotype was seen a handful of times. V and J are TRBV20-1 and TRBJ2-7, with 9 bases aligning to TRBD2. This CDR3 is 15 amino acids long. Germline assignment: CDR1 DFQATT and CDR2 SNEGSKA (reference sequence). Trimming removed 5 bases from V and 2 bases from J; junction bases left unmatched: 10. CDR3 sequence reads: CSALAGDGTPYEQYF. CDR3 DNA: TGCAGTGCTTTAGCGGGGGACGGGACGCCCTACGAGCAGTACTTC.

In its sample, this clonotype was seen many times. This rearrangement joins TRBV29-1 to TRBJ2-7; a possible D gene is TRBD2 (5 bases). The CDR3 loop spans 11 amino acids. Germline CDR1 reads SQVTM; CDR2 reads ANQGSEA. CDR3 residues: CRLLGAYEQYF. DNA for the CDR3: TGCCGGTTACTAGGCGCCTACGAGCAGTACTTC.

This rearrangement joins TRBV7-2 to TRBJ1-2, with D uncertain. The CDR3 extends over 13 amino acids. Germline loops: CDR1 SGHTA, CDR2 FQGNSA. The V gene lost 5 bases and the J gene lost 5 bases, with 12 bases spanning the gap. CDR3 in DNA: TGTGCCAGCAGCCCAGACAAGGGATATGGCTACACCTTC. Protein product: CASSPDKGYGYTF.

J is TRBJ1-1 and V is TRBV19; D is unclear. CDR1 is LNHDA and CDR2 is SQIVND in the germline V gene (reference sequence). Trimming took off 4 bases at V and 1 base at J, with 10 bases between the two ends. The CDR3 has 14 amino acids. CDR3: CASSKRTENTEAFF. The DNA for the CDR3 is TGTGCCAGTAGTAAACGGACGGAGAACACTGAAGCTTTCTTT.

This clonotype was counted many times. The chain has TRBV24-1 and TRBJ1-2; a weak D match, TRBD1 (5 bases). V was clipped by 0 bases and J by 8 bases, with 9 bases between them. CDR3 size: 13 residues. Per the germline V gene, CDR1 is KGHDR and CDR2 is SFDVKD. CDR3 amino acids: CATSDLSGAGYTF. The CDR3 coding sequence is TGTGCCACCAGTGATTTGTCCGGGGCCGGCTACACCTTC.

This clonotype occurred many times. The chain has TRBV5-1 and TRBJ2-7; D remains ambiguous. Germline CDR1 reads SGHRS; CDR2 reads YFSETQ. The V end was cut by 0 bases, the J end by 2 bases, with 9 bases between. The CDR3 spans 14 residues. CDR3 nucleotide sequence: TGCGCCAGCAGCTTGGAAGGGATCGCCTACGAGCAGTACTTC. Translating gives CASSLEGIAYEQYF.

This chain links TRBV20-1 with TRBJ2-1; D uncertain. V was clipped by 4 bases and J by 5 bases, with 18 bases between them. The CDR3 loop spans 15 amino acids. The germline V gene has CDR1 DFQATT and CDR2 SNEGSKA (reference sequence). The CDR3 DNA is TGCAGTGCTATGGGTCCTACAATTAATAACAATGAGCAGTTCTTC. Protein sequence: CSAMGPTINNNEQFF.

This chain joins TRBV10-3 and TRBJ2-1, with 13 bases fitting TRBD2. Unmatched junction bases numbered 6, after V lost 3 bases and J lost 4 bases. The CDR3 has 17 amino acids. The germline gives CDR1 ENHRY, CDR2 SYGVKD. The CDR3 nucleotides read TGTGCCATCAGTGAAAGGACTAGCGGGAGTGGATACAATGAGCAGTTCTTC. This gives the protein CAISERTSGSGYNEQFF.

The chain couples TRBV20-1 to TRBJ2-4; a weak D match, TRBD2 (6 bases). Near its end, the DNA agrees better with TRBJ2-7, so the J call may be wrong. Germline V lookup: CDR1 DFQATT, CDR2 SNEGSKA (reference sequence). The CDR3 sequence is 15 residues long. The CDR3 is CSATRVGDSAYEQYF. DNA for the CDR3: TGCAGTGCTACCCGGGTGGGGGACTCAGCCTACGAGCAGTACTTC.

This clonotype was picked up many times. This chain joins TRBV4-3 and TRBJ2-4, with D perhaps TRBD2 (6 bases). The CDR3 has 18 amino acids. The germline V and J ends were trimmed by 0 bases and 4 bases, with 19 bases remaining between them. Per germline, CDR1 LGHNA and CDR2 YSLEER. CDR3 nucleotides: TGCGCCAGCAGCCAAGACAGATGGGTTTTTAGCGGTAAAAACATTCAGTACTTC. Encoded protein: CASSQDRWVFSGKNIQYF.

This clonotype turned up a few times. The J gene is TRBJ2-3, the V gene TRBV20-1; 8 bases align to TRBD1. The CDR3 sequence is 14 residues long. Trimming took 4 bases from V and 6 from J; bases not matched to a gene: 9. CDR1 is DFQATT, CDR2 SNEGSKA, per germline (reference sequence). CDR3 region: CSATPGGAEDTQYF. As DNA, the CDR3 is TGCAGTGCTACCCCAGGGGGCGCGGAGGATACGCAGTATTTT.

The chain has TRBV7-9 and TRBJ1-1; the D is unclear. The germline gives CDR1 SEHNR, CDR2 FQNEAQ (reference sequence). V lost 6 bases to trimming and J lost 8 bases, with 10 bases between them. CDR3 size: 11 residues. The CDR3 protein is CASRGRLEAFF. CDR3 sequence (DNA): TGTGCCAGCAGGGGGAGGCTAGAAGCTTTCTTT.

This clonotype was seen more than once but under ten times. A read error may produce the germline difference seen at one junction end. The rearrangement uses TRBV7-9 and TRBJ2-5; TRBD2 matches 10 bases. CDR3 length equals 17 residues. Germline lookup yields CDR1 SEHNR and CDR2 FQNEAQ (reference sequence). The CDR3: CASSLKLAGALQETQYF. DNA for the CDR3: TGCGCCAGCAGCCTAAAGCTAGCGGGGGCCCTACAAGAGACCCAGTACTTC.

This clonotype occurred a few times. This sequence joins TRBV7-2 and TRBJ2-7; D is possibly TRBD1 or TRBD2 (5 bases each). Germline loops: CDR1 SGHTA, CDR2 FQGNSA. The CDR3 consists of 12 residues. Trimming removed 5 bases at V and 6 bases at J, with 11 bases between. As DNA, the CDR3 is TGTGCCAGCAGCATCGAGAGGGGCGAGCAGTACTTC. This encodes CASSIERGEQYF.

Comments on this clonotype: At one end, the junction sequence differs from germline, possibly due to a read error. The chain uses TRBV6-1 and TRBJ2-7; D is possibly TRBD2 (6 bases). Germline values: CDR1 MNHNS, CDR2 SASEGT. The CDR3 is 14 amino acids. The CDR3 sequence is CASKKRAQDYEQHF. DNA of the CDR3: TGTGCCAGCAAAAAACGGGCCCAGGACTACGAGCAGCACTTC.

The CDR3 bases are TGTGCCATCAGTGAATCCCTAGCGCCAGAGACCCAGTACTTC. Protein sequence: CAISESLAPETQYF. V gene TRBV10-3 combines with J gene TRBJ2-5; D might be TRBD2 (6 bases). In germline, CDR1 is ENHRY, CDR2 SYGVKD. The length of the CDR3 is 14 residues. Trimming took off 3 bases at V and 4 bases at J, with 12 bases between the two ends.

For this clonotype: Germline and junction disagree at one end, which may indicate a read error. The V and J genes are TRBV7-9 and TRBJ2-7; 7 nucleotides match TRBD2. Germline-derived CDR1 and CDR2 are SEHNR and FQNEAQ (reference sequence). The CDR3 has 15 amino acids. In DNA, the CDR3 is TGTGCCAGCAGCCCCCCAGGACTAGGGGCCTACAAGCAGTACTTC. Protein: CASSPPGLGAYKQYF.